This TCR beta chain came from a study of T-cell memory formation after mild COVID-19. CDR3 length equals 14 residues. V was clipped by 11 bases and J by 3 bases, with 19 bases between them. A few counts support this clonotype. TCRdb re-called the 5' RACE reads through MiXCR, storing one row per CDR3 protein. The sample has around 510,000 distinct CDR3 sequences, about a fifth seen once. Sequencing input: PBMCs or a T cell subset sorted from them (not recorded which). The receptor comes from an adult woman who had mild COVID-19 (a few samples of this study predate the infection). Cell type and time point are not known. The V gene is TRBV12-3 or TRBV12-4, the J gene TRBJ1-1, with D hard to call. CDR3 amino acids: CAGRLGRWDTEAFF. DNA of the CDR3: TGTGCCGGACGCCTCGGGAGATGGGACACTGAAGCTTTCTTT.